This entry is about one TCR beta chain. As yet, its antigen is unknown. This entry comes from a study of cytomegalovirus exposure and HLA in healthy donors. Germline loops: CDR1 SQVTM, CDR2 ANQGSEA. The V end was cut by 1 base, the J end by 6 bases, with 6 bases between. The CDR3 sequence is 11 residues long. Overall study findings and caveats: Further analysis, carried out later, found HLA-associated TCR beta chains more clonally expanded than equally common other chains.

Amplification used 60 Vbeta primers and 13 Jbeta primers. Clones were sequenced by immunoSEQ multiplex PCR, and TCRdb holds only the in-frame ones, with some missing. The sample holds fewer than 200,000 clones, 70% to 80% seen once. The clonotype originates from a man in his forties in good health and CMV-seronegative. Sequencing was done on a sample of PBMCs. The chain uses TRBV29-1 and TRBJ1-1; no reliable D call. CDR3 nucleotide sequence: TGCAGCGTTGAAGGACATCCTGAAGCTTTCTTT. Amino acids: CSVEGHPEAFF.